The 25 T cell receptor beta chains presented below share a single source sample, sequenced in a study of cytomegalovirus exposure and HLA in healthy donors listed by TCRdb under 2017. Libraries were built with the immunoSEQ multiplex PCR assay. For the multiplex PCR, a mixture combining 60 forward primers for TCR Vbeta segments and 13 reverse primers for TCR Jbeta segments was used. This immuneACCESS table, as held by TCRdb, lists in-frame sequences with V and J called but not all clones. Of the missing ones, under half trace to an unresolved V gene in checked studies; the others have no known cause. The sample yields 250,000 to 300,000 clones; roughly 91% were counted once. Around 1.7% of the sample is taken by the ten largest. The specimen sequenced was PBMCs. The source of these receptors is a girl aged 2 to 9 in good health and CMV-seronegative.

The chain has TRBV10-2 and TRBJ1-4, with D tentatively TRBD1 (5 bases). The CDR3 runs to 13 residues. V lost 11 bases and J lost 3, with 13 bases in between. The V gene's germline CDR1 is WSHSY and CDR2 SAAADI. This CDR3 reads CASSRGANEKLFF. The CDR3 DNA reads as TGCGCCTCATCCCGGGGGGCTAATGAAAAACTGTTTTTT.

CDR3 region: CASLTSGGASGELFF. For the CDR3, the DNA is TGTGCCAGCCTGACTAGCGGGGGGGCGTCTGGGGAGCTGTTTTTT. V is TRBV6-1 and J is TRBJ2-2; the match to TRBD2 covers 14 bases. Unmatched junction bases numbered 7, after V lost 8 bases and J lost 8 bases. CDR3 length: 15 residues. The V gene's germline CDR1 is MNHNS and CDR2 SASEGT.

V and J are TRBV10-1 and TRBJ1-1; D is unresolved. Germline values: CDR1 WNHNN, CDR2 SYGVQD (reference sequence). This CDR3 has 13 amino acids. The V and J ends lost 9 bases and 5 bases respectively, with 16 bases between them. This chain's CDR3 is CASSSSGGTEAFF. CDR3 sequence (DNA): TGCGCCAGTAGTAGTTCGGGAGGGACTGAAGCTTTCTTT.

The V and J genes are TRBV19 and TRBJ2-1, with a tentative D call TRBD2 (5 bases). Trimming took off 5 bases at V and 8 bases at J, with 19 bases between the two ends. The CDR3 runs 15 residues. Looked up from germline, CDR1 is LNHDA and CDR2 is SQIVND (reference sequence). CDR3 region: CASSPWLAMVYEQFF. Here the CDR3 DNA reads TGTGCCAGTAGTCCTTGGCTAGCTATGGTTTATGAGCAGTTCTTC.

The V and J genes are TRBV11-2 and TRBJ2-1, with 11 positions matching TRBD2. This CDR3 has 17 residues. Trimming took 1 base from V and 3 from J; bases not matched to a gene: 5. The germline V gene has CDR1 SGHAT and CDR2 FQNNGV. CDR3 region: CASSLGASGRFYNEQFF. DNA of the CDR3: TGTGCCAGCAGCTTAGGAGCTAGCGGGAGGTTCTACAATGAGCAGTTCTTC.

The rearrangement uses TRBV6-6 and TRBJ2-7; tentative D call: TRBD1 (5 bases). Trimming removed 2 bases from V and 6 bases from J, with 11 bases in between. CDR1 is MNHNY and CDR2 is SVGAGI in the germline V gene (reference sequence). There are 13 residues in the CDR3. CDR3 bases: TGTGCCAGCAGTTACCAGGGCCGGGCCGAGCAGTACTTC. Translation: CASSYQGRAEQYF.

This chain joins TRBV5-1 and TRBJ1-1, with 10 bases aligning to TRBD1. The CDR3 is made up of 15 amino acids. J was trimmed by 1 base and V by 4 bases; bases with no gene match: 4. The germline CDR1 and CDR2 sequences are SGHRS and YFSETQ. CDR3 DNA sequence: TGCGCCAGCAGCCAACGACAGGGGGCGAACACTGAAGCTTTCTTT. As protein: CASSQRQGANTEAFF.

The V gene is TRBV12-2, the J gene TRBJ2-5; the table's D call TRBD2 went unverified against the DNA. The DNA end is more similar to TRBJ2-7, so the J call may be wrong. TRBV12-2 is deemed a pseudogene. The CDR3 runs to 19 residues. As DNA, the CDR3 is TGTGCAAGTCGCTTAGCGCCCCGGGGATTTAGCGGGAAATCCCACGAGCAGTACTTC. Translated: CASRLAPRGFSGKSHEQYF.

The J gene is TRBJ1-1, the V gene TRBV27; D is undetermined. The CDR3 totals 13 residues. The ends were cut back, 8 bases at V and 0 bases at J, with 10 bases in the middle. CDR1 and CDR2 from the germline V gene are MNHEY and SMNVEV (reference sequence). The CDR3 DNA is TGTGCCAGCTACACAGCCATGAACACTGAAGCTTTCTTT. Translation: CASYTAMNTEAFF.

The genes are TRBV5-4 and TRBJ2-7, with 10 bases identical to TRBD2. The germline V gene has CDR1 SGHNT and CDR2 YYREEE (reference sequence). The CDR3 has 13 amino acids. V lost 1 base and J lost 6; bases outside the gene matches: 1. The CDR3 bases are TGTGCCAGCAGCTTGCCTAGCGGGAGCGAGCAGTACTTC. Translating it yields CASSLPSGSEQYF.

The V gene is TRBV2, the J gene TRBJ1-2; D not resolved. Germline assignment: CDR1 SNHLY and CDR2 FYNNEI. The CDR3 has 15 amino acids. The ends were cut back, 1 base at V and 4 bases at J, with 13 bases in the middle. The CDR3 DNA reads TGTGCCAGCAGTGAAGGGGTCCTGGGGAGCTATGGCTACACCTTC. Translated, it gives CASSEGVLGSYGYTF. The variable domain in full, completed from reference TRBV2 and TRBJ1-2, reads EPEVTQTPSHQVTQMGQEVILRCVPISNHLYFYWYRQILGQKVEFLVSFYNNEISEKSEIFDDQFSVERPDGSNFTLKIRSTKLEDSAMYFCASSEGVLGSYGYTFGSGTRLTVV.

The rearrangement links TRBV25-1 to TRBJ2-2, with D hard to call. Trimming pared 5 bases from V and 4 bases from J, leaving 2 bases between. The CDR3 length is 11 residues. Germline assignment: CDR1 MGHDK and CDR2 SYGVNS. DNA of the CDR3: TGTGCCAGCAGTCGCACCGGGGAGCTGTTTTTT. Translating gives CASSRTGELFF. The full variable domain, its missing parts supplied by reference TRBV25-1 and TRBJ2-2, is EADIYQTPRYLVIGTGKKITLECSQTMGHDKMYWYQQDPGMELHLIHYSYGVNSTEKGDLSSESTVSRIRTEHFPLTLESARPSHTSQYLCASSRTGELFFGEGSRLTVL.

The chain employs TRBV29-1 and TRBJ2-7; the match to TRBD1 covers 9 bases. The CDR3 runs 14 residues. Germline CDR1 SQVTM, CDR2 ANQGSEA. Trimming removed 7 bases from V and 2 bases from J; junction bases left unmatched: 9. CDR3 in DNA: TGCAGCGCCCGGGTAGGGACAGGGACCTACGAGCAGTACTTC. Translating gives CSARVGTGTYEQYF.

The J gene is TRBJ1-6, the V gene TRBV6-1; TRBD1 might be the D (6 bases). The V and J ends lost 7 bases and 9 bases respectively, with 16 bases between them. Germline loops: CDR1 MNHNS, CDR2 SASEGT. The CDR3 sequence is 14 residues long. CDR3 in DNA: TGTGCCAGCATGAGCTGGGGGCAAATTTCACCCCTCCACTTT. It is translated as CASMSWGQISPLHF.

V and J are TRBV6-6 and TRBJ2-1, with 10 bases aligning to TRBD2. The V segment lost 2 bases and the J segment 6 bases; nucleotides outside the gene matches: 4. The CDR3 length is 15 residues. Germline values: CDR1 MNHNY, CDR2 SVGAGI (reference sequence). Written as DNA, the CDR3 is TGTGCCAGCAGTTACACTAGCGGGGCCGTCAATGAGCAGTTCTTC. Residues: CASSYTSGAVNEQFF.

V and J are TRBV7-6 and TRBJ1-1, with a tentative D call TRBD1 (5 bases). CDR1 is SGHVS, CDR2 FNYEAQ, per germline. V was cut by 5 bases and J by 4 bases, with 14 bases left in between. This CDR3 region has 14 residues. The CDR3: CASSRHWGGTEAFF. CDR3 DNA: TGTGCCAGCAGCCGGCATTGGGGGGGCACTGAAGCTTTCTTT.

The chain uses TRBV2 and TRBJ1-4; D is possibly TRBD1 (6 bases). The V end lost 2 bases, the J end lost 8 bases, and 15 bases lay between the germline ends. The CDR3 sequence is 15 residues long. Per germline, CDR1 SNHLY and CDR2 FYNNEI. This CDR3 reads CASSEWSGVREKLFF. CDR3 in DNA: TGTGCCAGCAGTGAATGGTCAGGGGTTCGGGAAAAACTGTTTTTT.

As regards this clone: At one end, the junction sequence differs from germline, possibly due to a read error. J is TRBJ2-3 and V is TRBV6-1; 7 bases align to TRBD1. Germline CDR1 reads MNHNS; CDR2 reads SASEGT. The CDR3 extends over 13 amino acids. This CDR3 reads CASSETPDRVDFF. CDR3 nucleotide sequence: TGTGCCAGCAGTGAAACACCCGACAGGGTGGATTTTTTT.

The V call is TRBV11-3, the J call TRBJ2-3; 7 nucleotides line up with TRBD2. Trimming took 1 base from V and 2 from J; bases not matched to a gene: 6. Germline-derived CDR1 and CDR2 are SGHNT and YENEEA. The CDR3 contains 16 residues. DNA for the CDR3: TGTGCCAGCAGCTTAGGGGGGACTAACCCCACAGATACGCAGTATTTT. It translates to CASSLGGTNPTDTQYF.

This clone has a handful of counts. The chain couples TRBV10-1 to TRBJ2-3; 10 positions match TRBD2. The CDR3 spans 15 residues. Per germline, CDR1 WNHNN and CDR2 SYGVQD (reference sequence). Unmatched junction bases numbered 7, after V lost 6 bases and J lost 4 bases. CDR3: CASSSSSGRSDTQYF. CDR3 nucleotides: TGCGCCAGCAGCAGCTCTAGCGGGAGATCAGATACGCAGTATTTT.

For this clone: At one of its ends the junction is not consistent with the germline gene, which may arise from a read error. This chain joins TRBV7-3 and TRBJ2-1; TRBD2 aligns across 10 bases. Per germline, CDR1 SGHTA and CDR2 FQGTGA. The CDR3 runs 16 residues. Here the CDR3 reads CASSLTAGGPDNEQFF. Written as DNA, the CDR3 is TGTGCCAGCAGCCTAACAGCGGGGGGGCCCGACAATGAGCAGTTCTTC.

This chain connects TRBV5-1 to TRBJ2-7; 9 nucleotides line up with TRBD2. V trimming: 4 bases; J trimming: 3 bases; junction bases outside the gene matches: 11. CDR3 length equals 16 residues. The germline V gene encodes CDR1 SGHRS and CDR2 YFSETQ. In DNA form, the CDR3 reads TGCGCCAGCAGCATTAGCGGGAGAAGTTTGTTCTACGAGCAGTACTTC. Its translation is CASSISGRSLFYEQYF. The full variable domain, completed using reference TRBV5-1 and TRBJ2-7, is KAGVTQTPRYLIKTRGQQVTLSCSPISGHRSVSWYQQTPGQGLQFLFEYFSETQRNKGNFPGRFSGRQFSNSRSEMNVSTLELGDSALYLCASSISGRSLFYEQYFGPGTRLTVT.

The rearrangement joins TRBV5-1 to TRBJ2-1; TRBD1 matches at 9 bases. Per the germline V gene, CDR1 is SGHRS and CDR2 is YFSETQ. V dropped 4 bases and J dropped 5; count of bases not matched to a gene: 10. The CDR3 spans 16 residues. The DNA of the CDR3 is TGCGCCAGCAGCAGCCACCGGGACAGGGCCCACAATGAGCAGTTCTTC. Translation gives CASSSHRDRAHNEQFF. Full variable domain (outside the CDR3, taken from reference TRBV5-1 and TRBJ2-1): KAGVTQTPRYLIKTRGQQVTLSCSPISGHRSVSWYQQTPGQGLQFLFEYFSETQRNKGNFPGRFSGRQFSNSRSEMNVSTLELGDSALYLCASSSHRDRAHNEQFFGPGTRLTVL.

V is TRBV2 and J is TRBJ2-1, with 7 bases matching TRBD1. Trimming cost V 11 bases and J 3 bases; bases outside gene matches: 25. The CDR3 sequence is 19 residues long. Germline loops: CDR1 SNHLY, CDR2 FYNNEI. CDR3 region: CALNRKGAFGPGVYNEQFF. CDR3 bases: TGTGCCTTAAACAGGAAGGGGGCGTTCGGGCCCGGGGTCTACAATGAGCAGTTCTTC.

The chain carries TRBV15 and TRBJ2-1, with 9 positions matching TRBD2. The germline CDR1 and CDR2 sequences are LNHNV and YYDKDF (reference sequence). The CDR3 runs to 15 residues. V gave up 7 bases and J gave up 6 bases; unmatched junction bases: 10. As DNA, the CDR3 is TGTGCCACCAATTCAGCGGGGGGAGTCCTCAATGAGCAGTTCTTC. It codes for CATNSAGGVLNEQFF. The full variable domain, in which reference TRBV15 and TRBJ2-1 provide the parts outside the CDR3, is DAMVIQNPRYQVTQFGKPVTLSCSQTLNHNVMYWYQQKSSQAPKLLFHYYDKDFNNEADTPDNFQSRRPNTSFCFLDIRSPGLGDTAMYLCATNSAGGVLNEQFFGPGTRLTVL.